Below, one T cell receptor beta chain is given with its context. Its target is not known. This record comes from a study of cytomegalovirus exposure and HLA in healthy donors. Findings and caveats of the study: In a later analysis, at a false discovery rate of 0.05, about 15,000 TCR beta sequences were associated with HLA alleles.

Primers: 60 Vbeta forward and 13 Jbeta reverse. Clones were read by immunoSEQ multiplex PCR, and TCRdb kept only the in-frame ones, dropping some. The data hold around 150,000 clones, with 82% observed a single time. The CDR3 consists of 13 residues. V lost 2 bases, J lost 3 bases, and 0 bases stayed unmatched. Germline V gene sequence: CDR1 MNHEY, CDR2 SVGAGI. Sequences were obtained from PBMCs. The TCR sequence derives from a girl between 5 and 17 years old in good health and CMV-seropositive. This sequence joins TRBV6-5 and TRBJ2-5, with 7 positions matching TRBD1. The CDR3: CASSYDREETQYF. The CDR3 region has the DNA TGTGCCAGCAGTTACGACAGGGAAGAGACCCAGTACTTC.